This T cell receptor (beta chain) is drawn from a study of blood T cell repertoires in COVID-19. Looking at the study overall: Spain, Italy and the United States supplied samples that represented acute and convalescent COVID-19. T cells, B-cell-depleted T cells, or PBMCs supplied cDNA or gDNA.

As processed by the authors: Reference gene primer amplification yielded estimated nucleated cell counts. Data came from immunoSEQ multiplex PCR; TCRdb stores just in-frame clones and leaves some out. That table gives V, J and clone size, and the DNA gave D and trimming. The sample lists 75,000 to 90,000 clones, roughly 83% occurring once. Germline lookup yields CDR1 KGHSH and CDR2 LQKENI. CDR3 length: 15 residues. The ends lost 4 bases at V and 7 bases at J; junction bases unmatched: 6. The rearrangement links TRBV18 to TRBJ1-6; TRBD1 matches at 8 bases. This TCR was sampled from a man between 45 and 60 years old with active COVID-19. The sample taken for sequencing was peripheral blood. The CDR3 DNA reads as TGTGCCAGCTCACGCGAACAGGGGGGAAATTCACCCCTCCACTTT. As protein: CASSREQGGNSPLHF.